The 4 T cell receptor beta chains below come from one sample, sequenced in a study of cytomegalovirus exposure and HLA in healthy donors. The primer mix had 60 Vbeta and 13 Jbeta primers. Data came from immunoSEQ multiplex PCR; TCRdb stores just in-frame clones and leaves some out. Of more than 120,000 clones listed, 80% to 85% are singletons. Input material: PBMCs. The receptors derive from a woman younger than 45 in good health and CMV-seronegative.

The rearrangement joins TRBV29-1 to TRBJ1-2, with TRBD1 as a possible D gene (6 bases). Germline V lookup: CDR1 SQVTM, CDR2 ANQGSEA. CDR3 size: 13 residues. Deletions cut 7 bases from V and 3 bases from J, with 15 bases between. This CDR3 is CSAYLTGHYGYTF. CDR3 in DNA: TGCAGCGCGTATCTAACAGGGCACTATGGCTACACCTTC.

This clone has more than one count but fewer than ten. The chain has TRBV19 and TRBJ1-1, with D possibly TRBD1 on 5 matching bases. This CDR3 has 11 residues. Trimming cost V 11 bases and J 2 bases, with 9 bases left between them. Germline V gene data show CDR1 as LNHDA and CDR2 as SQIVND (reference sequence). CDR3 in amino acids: CAAGGNTEAFF. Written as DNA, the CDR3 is TGTGCCGCGGGGGGAAACACTGAAGCTTTCTTT.

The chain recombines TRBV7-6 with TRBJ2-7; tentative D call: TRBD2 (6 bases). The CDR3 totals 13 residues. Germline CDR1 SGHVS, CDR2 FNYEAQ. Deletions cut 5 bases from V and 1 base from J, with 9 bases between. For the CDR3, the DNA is TGTGCCAGCAGCCCTGGGACTTCCTACGAGCAGTACTTC. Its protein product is CASSPGTSYEQYF.

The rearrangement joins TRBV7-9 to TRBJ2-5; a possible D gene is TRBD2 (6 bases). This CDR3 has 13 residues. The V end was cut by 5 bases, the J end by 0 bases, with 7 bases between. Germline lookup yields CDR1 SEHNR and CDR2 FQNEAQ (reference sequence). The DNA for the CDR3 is TGTGCCAGCAGCGGGGACTACCAAGAGACCCAGTACTTC. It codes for CASSGDYQETQYF.